The clone carrying this T cell receptor beta chain has a count of ten or more. Antigen: not known. TCRdb re-analysed the reads in MiXCR, keeping a single row per CDR3 protein. The sample records about a million distinct CDR3 sequences, around 30% being singletons. The CDR3 runs 14 residues. The trim removed 5 bases at V and 6 bases at J, leaving 4 bases unmatched. Germline CDR1 SGHTA, CDR2 FQGNSA. This sample is part of a study of T cell repertoires in cytomegalovirus infection. Study-level information: It was recently identified HLA-C-restricted and well-studied HLA-B-restricted CMV epitopes that the study used. Public TCR beta signature analysis indicated the presence of both CMV infection and matching HLA type.

General study results and limits: Summed frequency of public TCR beta families distinguished CMV carriers with the relevant HLA. Dominant in the ex vivo response were TCR beta clonotypes restricted by HLA-C and specific for CMV.

This specimen consisted of cultured CD8+ T cells from PBMCs, obtained from culture after CMV antigen stimulation. The source is a human donor in good health (CMV status not recorded). Some clones in this sample may be carry-over from other donors' samples. This rearrangement joins TRBV7-2 to TRBJ2-7, with 13 positions matching TRBD2. The CDR3 protein is CASSQTSGGTEQYF. Written as DNA, the CDR3 is TGTGCCAGCAGCCAGACTAGCGGGGGGACCGAGCAGTACTTC.